The present T cell receptor (beta chain) was sequenced within a study of post-analysis software for immune sequencing data. On the study more broadly: Included courses were relapsing-remitting and secondary progressive multiple sclerosis; progressive-relapsing multiple sclerosis was also included.

The CDR3 totals 13 residues. Germline V lookup: CDR1 SQVTM, CDR2 ANQGSEA. Trimming shortened V by 5 bases and J by 2 bases, and 13 bases separated the two germline ends. Regarding the study as a whole: When compared against controls, multiple sclerosis patients showed significantly lower normalized Chao1 diversity. When the samples were clustered directly with F measure, those that had been prepared in the same batch showed strong co-clustering. Higher frequency in patients than in controls was seen for roughly 5 TRBV segments, with TRBV5-6, TRBV5-1 and TRBV20-1 among them.

Unique molecular identifiers were built into the TCR beta cDNA libraries. Roughly 450,000 cDNA molecules were recovered from an input of about 0.9 to 10 million T cells. TCRdb analysed the PCR reads with MiXCR anew, one entry per CDR3 protein. The data show about 460,000 distinct CDR3 sequences, with nearly 45% seen just once and about 12% held by the top ten. This clonotype showed up just a few times. Its target is unknown. Sequencing input: blood. The receptor comes from a girl between 5 and 17 years old with multiple sclerosis. This chain links TRBV29-1 with TRBJ2-7; D could derive from TRBD1 or TRBD2 (6 bases each). The CDR3 DNA sequence: TGCAGCGTTTACACGGGGGACACCTACGAGCAGTACTTC. This gives the protein CSVYTGDTYEQYF.